A selection of T cell receptor beta chains follows, all from one sample in a study of healthy donors' naive CD4 and CD8 T cells. From the reads, TCRdb called clonotypes with MiXCR, one entry per CDR3 protein. The sample has 150,000 to 200,000 distinct CDR3 sequences, 65% to 80% seen once. The sequencing sample was made of naive CD4+ and CD8+ T cells sorted from blood, pooled from several donors. The receptors shown here come from a pool of human donors in good health; the sample pools cells from several healthy donors. Both conserved end residues are part of each CDR3. The order of the fields is J gene, CDR3 length, V gene, clone size, D gene, CDR3 DNA, CDR3 protein. D genes are given only for firm matches. Only part of the rows carry a size: once, few, many, or a class if the clone is expanded.

j_call: TRBJ2-1
cdr3_length: 11
v_call: TRBV29-1
clone_size: few
d_call: .
cdr3_nt: TGCAGCGTTGAAAGGAGGAGAGAGCAGTTCTTC
cdr3_aa: CSVERRREQFF

j_call: TRBJ1-6
cdr3_length: 15
v_call: TRBV6-1
clone_size: .
d_call: .
cdr3_nt: TGTGCCAGCAGCTTCCCGGCGGGGCATAATTCACCCCTCCACTTT
cdr3_aa: CASSFPAGHNSPLHF

j_call: TRBJ2-5
cdr3_length: 13
v_call: TRBV7-6
clone_size: .
d_call: .
cdr3_nt: TGTGCCAGCAGCTTAGCGCCCCAAGAGACCCAGTACTTC
cdr3_aa: CASSLAPQETQYF

j_call: TRBJ2-1
cdr3_length: 13
v_call: TRBV19
clone_size: few
d_call: .
cdr3_nt: TGTGCCAGCCGCCAAAGTGGGGTATCAGAGCAGTTCTTC
cdr3_aa: CASRQSGVSEQFF

j_call: TRBJ1-2
cdr3_length: 13
v_call: TRBV6-6
clone_size: .
d_call: .
cdr3_nt: TGTGCCAGCAGTTACTCCTCGGAGGGTGGCTACACCTTC
cdr3_aa: CASSYSSEGGYTF

j_call: TRBJ2-5
cdr3_length: 15
v_call: TRBV6-6
clone_size: .
d_call: TRBD2
cdr3_nt: TGTGCCAGCAGTTACTCGTTAGCGGGAGGAGAGACCCAGTACTTC
cdr3_aa: CASSYSLAGGETQYF

j_call: TRBJ2-1
cdr3_length: 17
v_call: TRBV12-3/TRBV12-4
clone_size: few
d_call: .
cdr3_nt: TGTGCCAGCAGCCCTCTGGTTGAGGGGAGCTCCTACAATGAGCAGTTCTTC
cdr3_aa: CASSPLVEGSSYNEQFF

j_call: TRBJ2-1
cdr3_length: 14
v_call: TRBV19
clone_size: .
d_call: .
cdr3_nt: TGTGCCAGTATCAATAGGAGGGTCTCCGATGAGCAGTTCTTC
cdr3_aa: CASINRRVSDEQFF

j_call: TRBJ2-7
cdr3_length: 15
v_call: TRBV11-2
clone_size: .
d_call: .
cdr3_nt: TGTGCCAGCAGCTCCCAGACAGGGACTGCCTACGAGCAGTACTTC
cdr3_aa: CASSSQTGTAYEQYF

j_call: TRBJ2-1
cdr3_length: 15
v_call: TRBV27
clone_size: .
d_call: .
cdr3_nt: TGTGCCAGCAGTTTATATGGAGAGGGCGGCAATGAGCAGTTCTTC
cdr3_aa: CASSLYGEGGNEQFF

j_call: TRBJ2-5
cdr3_length: 15
v_call: TRBV5-4
clone_size: .
d_call: .
cdr3_nt: TGTGCCAGCAGCCTTGACAAGGCAGATCAAGAGACCCAGTACTTC
cdr3_aa: CASSLDKADQETQYF

j_call: TRBJ1-1
cdr3_length: 17
v_call: TRBV6-5
clone_size: .
d_call: .
cdr3_nt: TGTGCCAGCAGTTACTCGTTCAGACTGTTGCGTGGCGCTGAAGCTTTCTTT
cdr3_aa: CASSYSFRLLRGAEAFF

j_call: TRBJ2-3
cdr3_length: 12
v_call: TRBV29-1
clone_size: .
d_call: .
cdr3_nt: TGCAGCGTCAAGTCGAGTATTGATACGCAGTATTTT
cdr3_aa: CSVKSSIDTQYF

j_call: TRBJ1-6
cdr3_length: 13
v_call: TRBV6-6
clone_size: few
d_call: .
cdr3_nt: TGTGCCAGCAGTACACACAGGGAATCACCCCTCCACTTT
cdr3_aa: CASSTHRESPLHF

j_call: TRBJ2-7
cdr3_length: 12
v_call: TRBV5-1
clone_size: .
d_call: .
cdr3_nt: TGCGCCAGCAGTCGGACAACCTACGAGCAGTACTTC
cdr3_aa: CASSRTTYEQYF

j_call: TRBJ2-3
cdr3_length: 15
v_call: TRBV27
clone_size: .
d_call: TRBD1
cdr3_nt: TGTGCCAGCAGTTTACTGGGACAGGACACAGATACGCAGTATTTT
cdr3_aa: CASSLLGQDTDTQYF

j_call: TRBJ2-1
cdr3_length: 14
v_call: TRBV4-2
clone_size: .
d_call: .
cdr3_nt: TGTGCCAGCAGTCCTCCCGGGCTTACCAATGAGCAGTTCTTC
cdr3_aa: CASSPPGLTNEQFF